These T cell receptor beta chains were read from a single sample in a study of T cell responses to AZD1222 COVID-19 vaccine. Some clones are missing from TCRdb's copy, which holds only in-frame ones; the method was immunoSEQ multiplex PCR. In the table there are about 150,000 clones, approximately 94% of which are singletons. The sequences come from peripheral blood, collected on day 0 of AZD1222 vaccination. Receptor source: an adult in good health. CDR3s include the opening cysteine and the closing phenylalanine or tryptophan. The D gene is left open where the match is weak. Only part of the rows carry a size: once, few, many, or a class if the clone is expanded.

abundance | j_gene | v_gene | d_gene | CDR3aa | CDR3nt
. | TRBJ2-7 | TRBV4-1 | TRBD1 | CASSLDRDHEQYF | TGCGCCAGCAGCCTGGACAGGGACCACGAGCAGTACTTC
. | TRBJ2-7 | TRBV27 | . | CASSSGPLTYEQYF | TGTGCCAGCAGTTCCGGGCCCCTTACATACGAGCAGTACTTC
. | TRBJ1-2 | TRBV5-1 | . | CASSDRLGYGYTF | TGCGCCAGCAGCGACCGACTCGGATATGGCTACACCTTC
. | TRBJ1-5 | TRBV6-6 | . | CASSQFNQPQHF | TGTGCCAGCAGCCAATTCAATCAGCCCCAGCATTTT
. | TRBJ1-2 | TRBV5-5 | . | CASSLTAGANYGYTF | TGTGCCAGCAGCTTAACGGCAGGGGCTAACTATGGCTACACCTTC
. | TRBJ1-5 | TRBV12-3/TRBV12-4 | TRBD1 | CASRGQGGQPQHF | TGTGCCAGCAGGGGACAGGGCGGTCAGCCCCAGCATTTT
. | TRBJ2-2 | TRBV5-1 | . | CASSPGTTNTGELFF | TGCGCCAGCAGCCCCGGGACCACGAACACCGGGGAGCTGTTTTTT
. | TRBJ2-2 | TRBV2 | . | CASSEGDSLGGELFF | TGTGCCAGCAGTGAAGGTGACAGTCTAGGGGGGGAGCTGTTTTTT
. | TRBJ2-2 | TRBV18 | . | CASSPRGQVTGELFF | TGTGCCAGCTCACCACGGGGGCAAGTCACCGGGGAGCTGTTTTTT
. | TRBJ2-1 | TRBV5-4 | . | CASRAGGNLVGSSYNEQFF | TGTGCCAGCAGGGCCGGCGGCAATCTCGTGGGTTCCTCCTACAATGAGCAGTTCTTC
. | TRBJ1-2 | TRBV28 | . | CASRSDYGYTF | TGTGCCAGCAGGTCAGACTATGGCTACACCTTC
. | TRBJ2-1 | TRBV29-1 | TRBD1 | CSARTGGYNEQFF | TGCAGCGCCCGGACAGGGGGTTACAATGAGCAGTTCTTC
. | TRBJ2-3 | TRBV7-9 | TRBD1 | CASSAQGTYQYF | TGTGCCAGCAGCGCACAGGGGACCTACCAGTATTTT
. | TRBJ1-6 | TRBV21-1 | . | CASSGQGAYKNSPLHF | TGTGCCAGCAGCGGACAGGGGGCATATAAAAATTCACCCCTCCACTTT
. | TRBJ1-6 | TRBV5-5 | TRBD1 | CASSVDRRTSYNSPLHF | TGTGCCAGCAGCGTGGACAGGAGAACCTCCTATAATTCACCCCTCCACTTT
. | TRBJ2-1 | TRBV14 | . | CASSQAGSYNEQFF | TGTGCCAGCAGCCAAGCAGGGTCCTACAATGAGCAGTTCTTC
. | TRBJ2-3 | TRBV9 | TRBD1 | CASSVPEGTGTLTDTQYF | TGTGCCAGCAGCGTACCCGAGGGGACAGGGACTCTCACAGATACGCAGTATTTT
once | TRBJ2-7 | TRBV5-1 | TRBD1 | CASSPGGTGDYEQYF | TGCGCCAGCAGCCCCGGAGGGACAGGAGATTACGAGCAGTACTTC
. | TRBJ2-5 | TRBV2 | TRBD1 | CASSVTGAEETQYF | TGTGCCAGCAGTGTGACAGGGGCGGAGGAGACCCAGTACTTC
. | TRBJ2-4 | TRBV18 | . | CASSPPTAKNIQYF | TGTGCCAGCTCACCACCGACGGCCAAAAACATTCAGTACTTC
. | TRBJ2-5 | TRBV12-3/TRBV12-4 | . | CASSRGTGETQYF | TGTGCCAGCAGCCGCGGGACCGGGGAGACCCAGTACTTC
once | TRBJ2-3 | TRBV7-9 | . | CASSLSFPDTQYF | TGTGCCAGCAGCTTAAGTTTTCCAGATACGCAGTATTTT
. | TRBJ1-1 | TRBV2 | . | CASSESSALRGAFF | TGTGCCAGCAGCGAGTCATCAGCTTTGCGGGGAGCTTTCTTT
. | TRBJ1-6 | TRBV18 | . | CASSPTQTENSPLHF | TGTGCCAGCTCACCAACGCAGACAGAGAATTCACCCCTCCACTTT
. | TRBJ2-7 | TRBV29-1 | . | CSVAPKSYEQYF | TGCAGCGTGGCCCCTAAATCCTACGAGCAGTACTTC
. | TRBJ2-4 | TRBV7-9 | . | CASSRTAITNIQYF | TGTGCCAGCAGCCGGACCGCTATCACAAACATTCAGTACTTC
. | TRBJ1-1 | TRBV27 | . | CASSYRRGTEAFF | TGTGCCAGCAGTTACCGGAGGGGGACTGAAGCTTTCTTT
. | TRBJ2-7 | TRBV7-9 | . | CASSRDANSYEQYF | TGTGCCAGCAGCCGGGACGCAAACTCCTACGAGCAGTACTTC
. | TRBJ2-2 | TRBV2 | TRBD2 | CASSVRGLAGELPGELFF | TGTGCCAGCAGTGTTCGGGGACTAGCGGGAGAGTTACCCGGGGAGCTGTTTTTT
. | TRBJ1-1 | TRBV5-1 | . | CASSLTIGTEAFF | TGCGCCAGCAGCTTAACCATAGGCACTGAAGCTTTCTTT
. | TRBJ2-2 | TRBV5-1 | TRBD1 | CASSFMTAGTENTGELFF | TGCGCCAGCAGTTTTATGACCGCCGGGACAGAGAACACCGGGGAGCTGTTTTTT
. | TRBJ1-1 | TRBV7-3 | . | CASSRGPSTEAFF | TGTGCCAGCAGCCGCGGCCCAAGCACTGAAGCTTTCTTT
. | TRBJ2-5 | TRBV6-1 | . | CASSETGEETQYF | TGTGCCAGCAGTGAGACTGGGGAAGAGACCCAGTACTTC
once | TRBJ1-2 | TRBV5-1 | . | CASSQQPSGLYGYTF | TGCGCCAGCAGCCAACAACCGTCCGGTCTCTATGGCTACACCTTC
. | TRBJ2-3 | TRBV3-1/TRBV3-2 | TRBD2 | CASSRPTGGRADTQYF | TGTGCCAGCAGCCGCCCCACGGGCGGGAGGGCAGATACGCAGTATTTT
. | TRBJ2-3 | TRBV5-6 | . | CASSLEMGVPDTQYF | TGTGCCAGCAGCTTAGAGATGGGGGTCCCAGATACGCAGTATTTT
once | TRBJ1-5 | TRBV7-2 | . | CASSLSSGNQPQHF | TGTGCCAGCAGCTTATCGTCTGGCAATCAGCCCCAGCATTTT
. | TRBJ1-6 | TRBV4-1 | . | CASSQEFSNSPLHF | TGCGCCAGCAGCCAAGAGTTCAGTAATTCACCCCTCCACTTT
few | TRBJ1-2 | TRBV6-5 | TRBD1 | CASTQGGAGDYGYTF | TGTGCCAGCACCCAAGGGGGCGCCGGGGACTATGGCTACACCTTC
. | TRBJ2-7 | TRBV11-1 | . | CASRVGGGNYEQYF | TGTGCCAGCAGAGTTGGAGGAGGAAACTACGAGCAGTACTTC
. | TRBJ2-7 | TRBV9 | . | CASSVDSSYEQYF | TGTGCCAGCAGCGTAGACTCCAGCTACGAGCAGTACTTC
. | TRBJ1-4 | TRBV30 | TRBD1 | CAWRQGSTTNEKLFF | TGTGCCTGGAGACAGGGGTCGACAACTAATGAAAAACTGTTTTTT
. | TRBJ2-1 | TRBV19 | . | CASSPRMSDEQFF | TGTGCCAGTAGTCCGCGAATGTCCGATGAGCAGTTCTTC
. | TRBJ2-7 | TRBV5-1 | . | CASSSPGTEQYF | TGCGCCAGCAGCTCCCCTGGGACCGAGCAGTACTTC
. | TRBJ1-2 | TRBV19 | . | CASSIGGMGTDTF | TGTGCCAGTAGTATCGGAGGGATGGGGACCGACACCTTC
once | TRBJ1-2 | TRBV2 | . | CASSEQGNYGYTF | TGTGCCAGCAGTGAACAGGGTAACTATGGCTACACCTTC
. | TRBJ2-7 | TRBV27 | TRBD1 | CASSTRQGVYEQYF | TGTGCCAGCAGTACCAGACAGGGCGTCTACGAGCAGTACTTC
. | TRBJ1-6 | TRBV5-4 | TRBD1 | CASSGKGQGWNSPLHF | TGTGCCAGCAGCGGCAAGGGACAGGGTTGGAATTCACCCCTCCACTTT
. | TRBJ2-7 | TRBV2 | TRBD2 | CATLIGGEQYF | TGTGCCACCCTCATCGGGGGGGAGCAGTACTTC
. | TRBJ2-3 | TRBV4-2 | TRBD2 | CASSHGSGLAGATDTQYF | TGTGCCAGCAGCCACGGATCTGGACTAGCGGGAGCGACAGATACGCAGTATTTT
. | TRBJ2-7 | TRBV2 | TRBD1 | CASSRQGGEQYF | TGTGCCAGCAGTCGACAGGGGGGCGAGCAGTACTTC
. | TRBJ2-5 | TRBV4-1 | . | CASSQGRAYRANQETQYF | TGCGCCAGCAGCCAAGGGCGGGCTTACAGGGCAAATCAAGAGACCCAGTACTTC
. | TRBJ2-5 | TRBV2 | . | CASTGRTTQETQYF | TGTGCCAGCACGGGACGGACAACCCAAGAGACCCAGTACTTC
. | TRBJ2-5 | TRBV7-2 | TRBD2 | CASSLAGGRETQYF | TGTGCCAGCAGCCTGGCGGGGGGTCGGGAGACCCAGTACTTC
. | TRBJ1-3 | TRBV2 | TRBD1 | CASSGQGAGNTIYF | TGTGCCAGCAGCGGACAGGGGGCTGGAAACACCATATATTTT
. | TRBJ1-3 | TRBV7-9 | TRBD1 | CASSLDRGGNTIYF | TGTGCCAGCAGCTTGGACAGGGGTGGAAACACCATATATTTT